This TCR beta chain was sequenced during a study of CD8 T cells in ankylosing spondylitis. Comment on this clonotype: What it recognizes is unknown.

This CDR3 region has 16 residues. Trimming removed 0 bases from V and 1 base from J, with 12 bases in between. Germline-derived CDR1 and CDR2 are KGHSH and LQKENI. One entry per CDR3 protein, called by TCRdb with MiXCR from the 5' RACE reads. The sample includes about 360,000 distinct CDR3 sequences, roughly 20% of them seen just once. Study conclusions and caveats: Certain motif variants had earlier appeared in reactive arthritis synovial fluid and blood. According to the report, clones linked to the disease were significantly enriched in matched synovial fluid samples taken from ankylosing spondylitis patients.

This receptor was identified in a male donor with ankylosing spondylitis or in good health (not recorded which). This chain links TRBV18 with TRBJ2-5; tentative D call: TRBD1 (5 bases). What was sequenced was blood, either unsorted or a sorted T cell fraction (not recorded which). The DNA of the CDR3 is TGTGCCAGCTCACCACCGATGGGGCTCGCCCAAGAGACCCAGTACTTC. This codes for CASSPPMGLAQETQYF. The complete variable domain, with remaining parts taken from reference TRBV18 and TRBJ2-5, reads NAGVMQNPRHLVRRRGQEARLRCSPMKGHSHVYWYRQLPEEGLKFMVYLQKENIIDESGMPKERFSAEFPKEGPSILRIQQVVRGDSAAYFCASSPPMGLAQETQYFGPGTRLLVL.